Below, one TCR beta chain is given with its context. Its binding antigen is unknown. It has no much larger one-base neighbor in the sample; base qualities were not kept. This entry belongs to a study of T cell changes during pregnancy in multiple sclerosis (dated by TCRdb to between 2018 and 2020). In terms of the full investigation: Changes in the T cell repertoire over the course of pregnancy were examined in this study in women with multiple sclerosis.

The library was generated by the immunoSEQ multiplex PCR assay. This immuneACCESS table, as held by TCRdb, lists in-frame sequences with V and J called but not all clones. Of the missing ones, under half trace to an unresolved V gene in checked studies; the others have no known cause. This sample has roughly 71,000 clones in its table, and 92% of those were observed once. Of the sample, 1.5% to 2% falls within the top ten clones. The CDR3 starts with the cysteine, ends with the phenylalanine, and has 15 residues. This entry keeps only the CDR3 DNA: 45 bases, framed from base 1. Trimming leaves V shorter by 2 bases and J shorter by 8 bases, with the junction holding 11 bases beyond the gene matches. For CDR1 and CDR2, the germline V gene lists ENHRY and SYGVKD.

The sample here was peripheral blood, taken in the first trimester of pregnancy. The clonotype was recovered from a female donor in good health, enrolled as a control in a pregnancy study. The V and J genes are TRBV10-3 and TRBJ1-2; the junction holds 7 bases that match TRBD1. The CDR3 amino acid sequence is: CAISEVGQPSRGYTF. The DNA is TGTGCCATCAGTGAGGTGGGACAGCCCTCACGGGGCTACACCTTC.